This T cell receptor beta chain is from a study of T cells in Graves' hyperthyroidism and ophthalmopathy. Using RNA transcripts as the source, TCR beta CDR3 regions were amplified. HTBI primers were employed in a first-round RT-PCR of the TCR CDR3. TCRdb itself ran the multiplex PCR reads through MiXCR, one entry per CDR3 protein. The sample has roughly 700,000 distinct CDR3 sequences, roughly 17% seen once; the top ten hold roughly a sixth. V was pared by 3 bases and J by 7 bases, with 7 bases of the junction left unmatched. Germline V gives CDR1 DFQATT, CDR2 SNEGSKA (reference sequence). The CDR3 covers 14 residues.

The chain combines TRBV20-1 with TRBJ1-5, with TRBD1 identical over 9 bases. Sequencing was performed on blood. This TCR was sampled from a man aged 45-60 years with Graves' hyperthyroidism. The CDR3 loop reads CSARGTGFKQPQHF. The CDR3 nucleotides read TGCAGTGCTAGGGGGACAGGGTTCAAGCAGCCCCAGCATTTT.